This is a list of T cell receptor beta chains from one sample in a study of T cell repertoires in cytomegalovirus infection. From the reads, TCRdb called clonotypes with MiXCR, one entry per CDR3 protein. Among nearly 700,000 distinct CDR3 sequences listed, roughly 33% were seen once. Their antigens remain unidentified. Sample: cultured PBMCs, taken from culture after CMV antigen stimulation. Source of these receptors: a human donor in good health (CMV status not recorded). Some clones in this sample may be carry-over from other donors' samples. CDR3s leave out the opening cysteine and the closing phenylalanine or tryptophan. A D gene is named only where the DNA matches it firmly. The listing skips clone size in some rows; elsewhere it reads once, few, many or a size class.

v_call	d_call	j_call	clone_size	cdr3_aa
TRBV19	-	TRBJ2-6	few	ASSILGSGANVLT
TRBV7-2	-	TRBJ1-4	many	ASSLGGSSNEKLF
TRBV7-9	-	TRBJ2-3	-	ASSEATPSTDTQY
TRBV2	TRBD1	TRBJ1-1	-	ASSLVRGDTEAF
TRBV6-1	-	TRBJ2-1	-	ASGRGFEQF
TRBV7-6	-	TRBJ1-5	many	ASSLGPGKNQPQH
TRBV18	-	TRBJ2-3	-	ASSLGAPADTQY
TRBV20-1	TRBD1	TRBJ1-6	-	SATRQGSPLH
TRBV7-9	-	TRBJ1-6	few	ASSAVYRVFYNSPLH
TRBV12-3/TRBV12-4	TRBD2	TRBJ2-3	-	ASSPIAGLGTDTQY
TRBV7-2	TRBD2	TRBJ2-7	few	ASSPPSSGGYEQY
TRBV25-1	-	TRBJ1-4	-	ASSEWRQDRGEKLF
TRBV10-2	-	TRBJ1-2	few	ASSSTGANGYT
TRBV7-6	-	TRBJ2-7	few	ASSLHAFPSYEQY
TRBV6-5	-	TRBJ2-3	-	ASSRRAGDAQY
TRBV12-3/TRBV12-4	-	TRBJ2-3	many	ASSDGVLVTDTQY
TRBV15	-	TRBJ1-3	-	ATSNPWVRGLSGNTIY
TRBV7-9	-	TRBJ1-6	-	ASSLNRDDSPLH
TRBV2	-	TRBJ1-5	once	ASSEQASSNQPQH
TRBV7-2	-	TRBJ2-7	-	ASSSGGHYEQY
TRBV6-1	TRBD2	TRBJ2-3	-	ASSEFAGRGTTDTQY
TRBV6-8	-	TRBJ2-1	-	ASSPTWTNNEQF
TRBV7-9	-	TRBJ1-1	-	ASSLEFGLAF
TRBV27	TRBD1	TRBJ2-5	few	ASSLRRQGPLQETQY
TRBV2	-	TRBJ1-2	-	ASSEHYGYT
TRBV7-2	-	TRBJ1-1	many	ASSLARGAEAF
TRBV12-3/TRBV12-4	-	TRBJ1-3	many	ASSKGRAGNTIY
TRBV6-2/TRBV6-3	TRBD2	TRBJ2-7	-	ASSYPGLGPYEQY
TRBV11-2	-	TRBJ2-1	once	ASSHLKAERWGHNGVRLQF
TRBV7-2	-	TRBJ2-3	-	ASKRTDMRADTQY
TRBV19	TRBD2	TRBJ2-1	-	ASKGTSGVNEQF
TRBV7-6	-	TRBJ2-7	-	ASSPDNYYEQY